This is a list of T cell receptor beta chains from one sample in a study of PD-1 blockade in classical Hodgkin lymphoma. TCRdb's table, derived via immunoSEQ multiplex PCR, lists solely in-frame clones and lacks some. This sample has approximately 6,900 clones, with 86% found just once. Sequenced material: peripheral blood mononuclear cells (PBMCs), taken before the second cycle of nivolumab. The receptors shown here come from a human donor with classical Hodgkin lymphoma. The CDR3 runs from the conserved cysteine through the conserved F or W. A D gene is named only where the DNA matches it firmly. Part of the rows lack a size; the others show once, few, many or a class for expanded clones.

size	D	J	V	DNA	CDR3
few	NA	TRBJ1-2	TRBV2	TGTGCCAGCAGTGATTGGGCAGGGCCCTATGGCTACACCTTC	CASSDWAGPYGYTF
NA	NA	TRBJ1-1	TRBV19	TGTGCCAGTAGTGTAACGAACACTGAAGCTTTCTTT	CASSVTNTEAFF
NA	TRBD1	TRBJ2-1	TRBV5-1	TGCGCCAGCAGCTTGCAGGGACAGCCATACAATGAGCAGTTCTTC	CASSLQGQPYNEQFF
NA	NA	TRBJ2-4	TRBV6-1	TGTGCCAGCAGTGATGATTGGGGTCTAGCCAAAAACATTCAGTACTTC	CASSDDWGLAKNIQYF
NA	NA	TRBJ2-1	TRBV18	TGTGCCAGCTCCCCCTCGGGGGAGTACAATGAGCAGTTCTTC	CASSPSGEYNEQFF
NA	NA	TRBJ2-1	TRBV7-9	TGTGCCAGCAGCCCACCTACAGGGAATGAGCAGTTCTTC	CASSPPTGNEQFF
few	TRBD2	TRBJ2-3	TRBV7-2	TGTGCCAGCAGCTTGGCTAGCGGTAACACAGATACGCAGTATTTT	CASSLASGNTDTQYF
NA	NA	TRBJ1-2	TRBV5-1	TGCGCCAGCAGCTTGCTTCTCGGTACATCGTATGGCTACACCTTC	CASSLLLGTSYGYTF
NA	NA	TRBJ1-2	TRBV9	TGTGCCAGCAGCATACAGATTAACTATGGCTACACCTTC	CASSIQINYGYTF
few	NA	TRBJ2-5	TRBV19	TGTGCCAGTAGTCCGGAGAGGGGTAGACAAGAGACCCAGTACTTC	CASSPERGRQETQYF
NA	NA	TRBJ2-3	TRBV29-1	TGCAGCGCCAGTGCCAGGGTCAGCACAGATACGCAGTATTTT	CSASARVSTDTQYF
NA	NA	TRBJ1-2	TRBV9	TGTGCCAGCAGCGTAGACGACTATGGCTACACCTTC	CASSVDDYGYTF
NA	NA	TRBJ1-2	TRBV19	TGTGCCAGTAGTCTGGACCTAGACAGCTTTTATGGCTACACCTTC	CASSLDLDSFYGYTF
few	NA	TRBJ1-2	TRBV18	TGTGCCAGCTCACCACCGTCTGGAGCCTATGGCTACACCTTC	CASSPPSGAYGYTF
NA	TRBD1	TRBJ1-1	TRBV5-1	TGCGCCAGCAGCCCCAGGACAGGATCGAACACTGAAGCTTTCTTT	CASSPRTGSNTEAFF
NA	NA	TRBJ2-3	TRBV5-4	TGTGCCAGCAGCTCCACGCTGGGGGGGCAGGGTCGTGCAGATACGCAGTATTTT	CASSSTLGGQGRADTQYF
NA	NA	TRBJ1-2	TRBV15	TGTGCCACCAGCAGAGCCTATCTAGGTGGCTACACCTTC	CATSRAYLGGYTF
few	TRBD1	TRBJ1-5	TRBV25-1	TGTGCCAGCAGAGGACAGGGCGATCAGCCCCAGCATTTT	CASRGQGDQPQHF
NA	NA	TRBJ1-1	TRBV27	TGTGCCAGCAGTTTATTCGCAAAGGCTGAAGCTTTCTTT	CASSLFAKAEAFF
NA	NA	TRBJ1-2	TRBV10-2	TGCGCCAGCAGTGAGTTCCATGGCTACACCTTC	CASSEFHGYTF
NA	NA	TRBJ2-1	TRBV6-5	TGTGCCAGCGCGTTGGGGACCCGCTCCTACAATGAGCAGTTCTTC	CASALGTRSYNEQFF
NA	TRBD1	TRBJ1-2	TRBV18	TGTGCCAGCTCAAGACAGGGAACCTATGGCTACACCTTC	CASSRQGTYGYTF
NA	NA	TRBJ1-1	TRBV10-3	TGTGCCATCAGTGAGTCGATAAATGGTCAGGGTAAGGCTGAAGCTTTCTTT	CAISESINGQGKAEAFF
NA	NA	TRBJ1-5	TRBV6-1	TGTGCCAGCAGTACAAGCCCCAGGGCAGGGCAGCCCCAGCATTTT	CASSTSPRAGQPQHF
NA	NA	TRBJ2-1	TRBV5-1	TGCGCCAGCAGCTTGGGTAGCTGGGATGAGCAGTTCTTC	CASSLGSWDEQFF
NA	NA	TRBJ1-2	TRBV19	TGTGCCAGTAGCTACGACCTGACAGGCCTCTATGGCTACACCTTC	CASSYDLTGLYGYTF
NA	NA	TRBJ2-6	TRBV5-1	TGCGCCAGCAGAAGTAAGGGTACCTACTCTGGGGCCAACGTCCTGACTTTC	CASRSKGTYSGANVLTF
NA	NA	TRBJ2-1	TRBV19	TGTGCCAGTAAGAAAGTAACCCTCTTTGGGAATGAGCAGTTCTTC	CASKKVTLFGNEQFF
NA	TRBD2	TRBJ2-2	TRBV7-9	TGTGCCAGCAGCTTACTGCTAGCGGGAGTAGGGAACACCGGGGAGCTGTTTTTT	CASSLLLAGVGNTGELFF
NA	NA	TRBJ2-3	TRBV5-4	TGTGCCAGCAGCTTGCCCGGACAGCCCACAGATACGCAGTATTTT	CASSLPGQPTDTQYF
NA	TRBD1	TRBJ2-5	TRBV11-3	TGTGCCAGCAGCTTAGGGACAGGGGTCATGTACCAAGAGACCCAGTACTTC	CASSLGTGVMYQETQYF
NA	NA	TRBJ1-6	TRBV4-2	TGTGCCAGCAGCCAAGAACGATCAGGGGATTCACCCCTCCACTTT	CASSQERSGDSPLHF
NA	NA	TRBJ1-1	TRBV12-5	TGTGCTAGTGGTTTGTTGGGATTGAACACTGAAGCTTTCTTT	CASGLLGLNTEAFF
NA	NA	TRBJ2-6	TRBV10-3	TGTGCCATCAGTGAGTATGACAGATTCTCTGGGGCCAACGTCCTGACTTTC	CAISEYDRFSGANVLTF
NA	NA	TRBJ2-1	TRBV5-6	TGTGCCAGCAGCTTGGGCCAGGCGGACTACAATGAGCAGTTCTTC	CASSLGQADYNEQFF
NA	NA	TRBJ2-5	TRBV30	TGTGCCTGGAGTGAGGTAGCCAGTGCAGAGACCCAGTACTTC	CAWSEVASAETQYF
NA	NA	TRBJ2-5	TRBV7-6	TGTGCCAGCAGCTACCCCCTGGATGGGGAATGGGAGACCCAGTACTTC	CASSYPLDGEWETQYF
NA	NA	TRBJ2-2	TRBV14	TGTGCCAGCAGCCAAGAGGGGATCCTACAGGGAGCCGGGGAGCTGTTTTTT	CASSQEGILQGAGELFF
NA	TRBD2	TRBJ2-2	TRBV28	TGTGCCAGCAGGCCCAGACTAGCGAGGAACACCGGGGAGCTGTTTTTT	CASRPRLARNTGELFF
NA	NA	TRBJ1-2	TRBV5-1	TGCGCCAGCAGTTTAACAGTTAACTATGGCTACACCTTC	CASSLTVNYGYTF
NA	NA	TRBJ2-2	TRBV7-3	TGTGCCAGCAGCCCTAGTAGGGGCACCGGGGAGCTGTTTTTT	CASSPSRGTGELFF
NA	TRBD1	TRBJ2-1	TRBV10-3	TGTGCCATCAGTGAGTCGGGACAGGGAGTTAATGAGCAGTTCTTC	CAISESGQGVNEQFF
NA	TRBD1	TRBJ1-1	TRBV15	TGTGCCACCAGCAGATTAGGGACAGGGATGAACACTGAAGCTTTCTTT	CATSRLGTGMNTEAFF
NA	NA	TRBJ1-4	TRBV5-1	TGCGCCAGCAGCTTGGTAACAGCCGAGAATGAAAAACTGTTTTTT	CASSLVTAENEKLFF
once	NA	TRBJ1-2	TRBV6-5	TGTGCCAGCAGTCCCCGCAGGGGAGGTGGCTACACCTTC	CASSPRRGGGYTF
NA	NA	TRBJ2-2	TRBV5-1	TGCGCCAGCAGCACAATTCAGGGCTCCGGGGAGCTGTTTTTT	CASSTIQGSGELFF
once	NA	TRBJ2-1	TRBV30	TGTGCCTGGAGTGTACAGGCGGTAAGGTTCTTC	CAWSVQAVRFF
NA	TRBD1	TRBJ1-2	TRBV27	TGTGCCAGCACTAGTTCGCTCTGGGACAGGCTCTCGGGTGGCTACACCTTC	CASTSSLWDRLSGGYTF
NA	NA	TRBJ1-4	TRBV29-1	TGCAGCGCTCGGGACACGAATGAAAAACTGTTTTTT	CSARDTNEKLFF
NA	TRBD2	TRBJ2-1	TRBV12-5	TGTGCTAGCCGGACTAGCGGTTACAATGAGCAGTTCTTC	CASRTSGYNEQFF
NA	NA	TRBJ1-2	TRBV6-1	TGTGCCAGCAGCCCCGGGACTACCAGGAACTATGGCTACACCTTC	CASSPGTTRNYGYTF
NA	NA	TRBJ1-2	TRBV6-1	TGTGCCAGCAGTGACCACCCCCACCGACTCTATGGCTACACCTTC	CASSDHPHRLYGYTF